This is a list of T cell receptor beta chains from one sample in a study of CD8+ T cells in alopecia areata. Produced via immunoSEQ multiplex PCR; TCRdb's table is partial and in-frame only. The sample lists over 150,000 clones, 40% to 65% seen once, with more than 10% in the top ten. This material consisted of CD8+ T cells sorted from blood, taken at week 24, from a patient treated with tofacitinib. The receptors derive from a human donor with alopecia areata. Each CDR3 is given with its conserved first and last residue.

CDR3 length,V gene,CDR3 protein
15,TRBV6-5,CASSIGAMWLDTQYF
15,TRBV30,CAWSAPWDRDHEQYF
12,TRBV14,CASSQDWDEQFF
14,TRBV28,CASSRRFSGNTIYF
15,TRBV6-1,CASTQHRGKNTEAFF
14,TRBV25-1,CASSESDTYYGYTF
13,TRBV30,CAWSPLPWGEQYF
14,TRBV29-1,CSVQPRDSSYEQYF
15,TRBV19,CASSIPGQRKNGYTF
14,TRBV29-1,CSVERRGGSDEQFF
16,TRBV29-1,CSVDPRGGPMNTEAFF